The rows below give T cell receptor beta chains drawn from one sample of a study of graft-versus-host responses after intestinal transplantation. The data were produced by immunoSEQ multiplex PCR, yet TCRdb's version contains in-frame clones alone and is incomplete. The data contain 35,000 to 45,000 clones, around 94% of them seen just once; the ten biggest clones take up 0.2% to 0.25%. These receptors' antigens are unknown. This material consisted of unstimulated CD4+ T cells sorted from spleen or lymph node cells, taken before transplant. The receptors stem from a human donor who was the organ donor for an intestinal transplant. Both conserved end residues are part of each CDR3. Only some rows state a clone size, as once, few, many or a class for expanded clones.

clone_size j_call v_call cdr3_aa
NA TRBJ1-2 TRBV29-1 CSVEEEGVDGRGYTF
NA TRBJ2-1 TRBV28 CASSFDRVPYNEQFF
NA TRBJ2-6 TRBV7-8 CASSSGSGANVLTF
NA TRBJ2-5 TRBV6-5 CASRVAGALETQYF
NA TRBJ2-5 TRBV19 CASSILGQKQETQYF
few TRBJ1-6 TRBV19 CASRGTGQSPLHF
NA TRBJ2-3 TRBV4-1 CASSQDRGGGADTQYF
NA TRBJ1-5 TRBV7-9 CASSPIGQVGEAQHF
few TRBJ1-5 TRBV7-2 CASSLSANQPQHF
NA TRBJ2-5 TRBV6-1 CASSDLAQETQYF
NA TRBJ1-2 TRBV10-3 CAISERAGGNYGYTF
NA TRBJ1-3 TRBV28 CASGGQFGAGNTIYF
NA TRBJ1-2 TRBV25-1 CASSGGGGYTF
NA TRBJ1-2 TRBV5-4 CASSWDIINYGYTF
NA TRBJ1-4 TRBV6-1 CASSEGTRRDSIYEKLFF
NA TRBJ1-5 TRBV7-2 CASSLGDRSYQPQHF
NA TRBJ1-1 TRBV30 CAWGVNTEAFF
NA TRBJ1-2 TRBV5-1 CASPRLRNDYGYTF